This TCR beta chain was retrieved from a study of monozygotic twins with inflammatory bowel disease. The CDR3 length is 13 residues. Germline values: CDR1 PRHDT, CDR2 FYEKMQ (reference sequence). Study conclusions and caveats: No discrimination was achieved between different T cell subtypes. IBD patients exhibited fewer clonotypes shared with other individuals than healthy twins, particularly with disease activity. Any single strong signal or clonotype tied to IBD lacked support. Patients with IBD had less TCRbeta diversity (inverse Simpson) than their healthy co-twins.

As regards this clonotype: The antigen remains undetermined.

TCRdb reprocessed the 5' RACE reads, keeping one entry per CDR3 protein, no DNA. This listing includes approximately 330,000 distinct CDR3 sequences. What was sequenced was blood. The receptor's source is a human donor with ulcerative colitis or Crohn's disease, or a healthy co-twin of an affected twin (not recorded which). The chain employs TRBV13 and TRBJ1-6. This CDR3 reads CASSFPLGSPLHF. The full variable domain, in which reference TRBV13 and TRBJ1-6 provide the parts outside the CDR3, is AAGVIQSPRHLIKEKRETATLKCYPIPRHDTVYWYQQGPGQDPQFLISFYEKMQSDKGSIPDRFSAQQFSDYHSELNMSSLELGDSALYFCASSFPLGSPLHFGNGTRLTVT.